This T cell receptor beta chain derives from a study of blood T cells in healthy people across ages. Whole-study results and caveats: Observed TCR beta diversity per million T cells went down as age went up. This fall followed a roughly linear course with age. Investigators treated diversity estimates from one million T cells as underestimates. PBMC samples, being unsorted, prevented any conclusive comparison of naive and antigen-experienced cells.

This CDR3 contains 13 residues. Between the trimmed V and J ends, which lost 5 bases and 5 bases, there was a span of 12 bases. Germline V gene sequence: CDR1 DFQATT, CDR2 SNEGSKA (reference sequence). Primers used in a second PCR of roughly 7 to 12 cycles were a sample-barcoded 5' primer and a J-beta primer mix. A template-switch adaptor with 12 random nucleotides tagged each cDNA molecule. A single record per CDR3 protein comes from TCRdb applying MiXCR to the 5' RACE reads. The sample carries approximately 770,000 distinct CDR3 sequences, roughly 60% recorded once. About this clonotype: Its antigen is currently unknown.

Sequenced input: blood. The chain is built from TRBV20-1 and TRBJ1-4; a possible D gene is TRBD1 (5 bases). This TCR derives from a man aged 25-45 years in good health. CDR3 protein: CSALGPLNEKLFF. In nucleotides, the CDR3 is TGCAGTGCTCTGGGACCGCTAAATGAAAAACTGTTTTTT.